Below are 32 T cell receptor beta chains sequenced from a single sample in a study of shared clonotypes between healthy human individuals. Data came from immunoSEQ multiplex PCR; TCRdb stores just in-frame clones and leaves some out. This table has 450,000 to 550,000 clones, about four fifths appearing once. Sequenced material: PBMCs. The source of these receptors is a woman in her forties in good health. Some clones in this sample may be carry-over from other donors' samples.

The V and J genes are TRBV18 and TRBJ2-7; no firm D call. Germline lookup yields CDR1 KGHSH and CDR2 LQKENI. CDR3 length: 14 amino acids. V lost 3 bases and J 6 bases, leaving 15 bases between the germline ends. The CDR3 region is CASSPSLSTREQYF. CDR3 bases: TGTGCCAGCTCACCTTCGCTCTCGACACGCGAGCAGTACTTC.

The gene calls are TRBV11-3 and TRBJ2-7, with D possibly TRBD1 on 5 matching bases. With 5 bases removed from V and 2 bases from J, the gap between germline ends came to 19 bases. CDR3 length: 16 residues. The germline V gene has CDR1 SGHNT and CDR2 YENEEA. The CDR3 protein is CASSTPGHPVAYEQYF. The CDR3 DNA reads TGTGCCAGCAGCACTCCCGGACACCCTGTAGCCTACGAGCAGTACTTC.

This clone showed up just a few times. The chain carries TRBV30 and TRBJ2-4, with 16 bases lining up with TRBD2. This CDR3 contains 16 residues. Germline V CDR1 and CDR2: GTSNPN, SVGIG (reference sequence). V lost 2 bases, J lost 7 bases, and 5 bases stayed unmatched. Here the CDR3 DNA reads TGTGCCTGGAGTACGGGACTAGCGGGAGGGACGAACATTCAGTACTTC. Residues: CAWSTGLAGGTNIQYF. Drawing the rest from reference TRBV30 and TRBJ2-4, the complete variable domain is SQTIHQWPATLVQPVGSPLSLECTVEGTSNPNLYWYRQAAGRGLQLLFYSVGIGQISSEVPQNLSASRPQDRQFILSSKKLLLSDSGFYLCAWSTGLAGGTNIQYFGAGTRLSVL.

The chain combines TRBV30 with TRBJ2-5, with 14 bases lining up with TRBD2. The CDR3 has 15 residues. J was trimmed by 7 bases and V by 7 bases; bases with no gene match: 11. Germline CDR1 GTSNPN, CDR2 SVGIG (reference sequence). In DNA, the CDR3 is TGTGCCTCCACGGGACTAGCGGGAGTTGTTGTGACCCAGTACTTC. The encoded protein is CASTGLAGVVVTQYF.

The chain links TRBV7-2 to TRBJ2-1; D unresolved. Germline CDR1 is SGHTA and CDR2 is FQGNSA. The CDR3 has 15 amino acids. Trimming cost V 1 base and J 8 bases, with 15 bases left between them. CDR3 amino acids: CASSLGGGSWDEQFF. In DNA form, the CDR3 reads TGTGCCAGCAGCTTAGGAGGCGGCTCCTGGGATGAGCAGTTCTTC.

The CDR3, as DNA: TGTGCCTGGAGCAGGGGGCTGGAGACCCAGTACTTC. It yields the protein CAWSRGLETQYF. This chain connects TRBV30 to TRBJ2-5; 8 bases line up with TRBD1. The CDR3 length is 12 residues. With 3 bases clipped from V and 5 bases from J, the junction kept 2 bases outside the gene matches. CDR1 is GTSNPN and CDR2 is SVGIG in the germline V gene (reference sequence).

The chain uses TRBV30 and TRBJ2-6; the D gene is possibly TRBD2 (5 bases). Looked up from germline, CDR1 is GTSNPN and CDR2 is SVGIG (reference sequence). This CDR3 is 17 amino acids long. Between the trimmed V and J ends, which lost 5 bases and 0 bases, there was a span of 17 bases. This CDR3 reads CAWGVEVAPSGANVLTF. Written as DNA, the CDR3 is TGTGCCTGGGGGGTGGAGGTGGCCCCCTCTGGGGCCAACGTCCTGACTTTC.

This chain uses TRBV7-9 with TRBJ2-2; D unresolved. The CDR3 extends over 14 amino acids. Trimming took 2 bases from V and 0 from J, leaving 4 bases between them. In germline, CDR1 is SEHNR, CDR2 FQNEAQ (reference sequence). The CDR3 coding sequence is TGTGCCAGCAGCTTACTAGCGAACACCGGGGAGCTGTTTTTT. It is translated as CASSLLANTGELFF.

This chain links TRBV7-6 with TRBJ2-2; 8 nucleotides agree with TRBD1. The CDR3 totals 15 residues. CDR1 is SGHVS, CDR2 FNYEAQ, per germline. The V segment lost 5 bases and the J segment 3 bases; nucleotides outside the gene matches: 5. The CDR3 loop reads CASSKDRADTGELFF. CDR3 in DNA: TGTGCCAGCAGCAAGGACAGGGCAGACACCGGGGAGCTGTTTTTT. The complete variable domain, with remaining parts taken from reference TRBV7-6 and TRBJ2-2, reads GAGVSQSPRYKVTKRGQDVALRCDPISGHVSLYWYRQALGQGPEFLTYFNYEAQQDKSGLPNDRFSAERPEGSISTLTIQRTEQRDSAMYRCASSKDRADTGELFFGEGSRLTVL.

CDR3 region: CASSPQGINTDTQYF. The DNA of the CDR3 is TGCGCCAGCAGCCCCCAGGGGATTAACACAGATACGCAGTATTTT. V usage is TRBV5-1 and J usage is TRBJ2-3, with D possibly TRBD1 on 6 matching bases. The CDR3 has 15 amino acids. Germline lookup yields CDR1 SGHRS and CDR2 YFSETQ. The V end lost 4 bases, the J end lost 2 bases, and 14 bases lay between the germline ends.

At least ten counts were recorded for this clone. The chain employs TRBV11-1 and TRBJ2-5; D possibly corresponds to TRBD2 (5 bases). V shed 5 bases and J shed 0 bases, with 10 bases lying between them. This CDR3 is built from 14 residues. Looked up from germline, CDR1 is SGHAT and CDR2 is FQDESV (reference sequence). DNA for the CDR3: TGTGCCAGCAGCCGTCTAGCTAACCAAGAGACCCAGTACTTC. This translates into CASSRLANQETQYF.

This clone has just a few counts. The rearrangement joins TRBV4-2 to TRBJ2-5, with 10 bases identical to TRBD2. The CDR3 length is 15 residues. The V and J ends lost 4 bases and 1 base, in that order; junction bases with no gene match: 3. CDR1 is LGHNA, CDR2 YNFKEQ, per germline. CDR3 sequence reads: CASSPKREGQETQYF. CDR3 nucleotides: TGTGCCAGCAGCCCCAAGCGGGAGGGCCAAGAGACCCAGTACTTC.

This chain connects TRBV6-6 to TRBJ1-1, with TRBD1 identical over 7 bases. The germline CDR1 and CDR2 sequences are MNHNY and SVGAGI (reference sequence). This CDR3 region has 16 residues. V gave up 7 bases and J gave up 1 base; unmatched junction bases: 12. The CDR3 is CASKWGSGGPNTEAFF. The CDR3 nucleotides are TGTGCCAGCAAATGGGGCTCAGGGGGACCGAACACTGAAGCTTTCTTT.

This CDR3 is CASSVEGGISYEQYF. For the CDR3, the DNA is TGTGCCAGCAGCGTAGAGGGGGGCATCTCCTACGAGCAGTACTTC. This chain joins TRBV9 and TRBJ2-7; the D gene could be TRBD1 or TRBD2 (6 bases each). The CDR3 consists of 15 residues. The V and J ends lost 0 bases and 0 bases respectively, with 10 bases between them. In germline, CDR1 is SGDLS, CDR2 YYNGEE. The complete variable domain, with remaining parts taken from reference TRBV9 and TRBJ2-7, reads DSGVTQTPKHLITATGQRVTLRCSPRSGDLSVYWYQQSLDQGLQFLIQYYNGEERAKGNILERFSAQQFPDLHSELNLSSLELGDSALYFCASSVEGGISYEQYFGPGTRLTVT.

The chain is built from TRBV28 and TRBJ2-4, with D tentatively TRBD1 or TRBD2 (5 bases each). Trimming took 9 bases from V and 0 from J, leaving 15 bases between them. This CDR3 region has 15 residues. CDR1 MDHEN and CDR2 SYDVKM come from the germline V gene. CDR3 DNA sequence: TGTGCCAGTAGGGGACGGGCCCTAGCCAAAAACATTCAGTACTTC. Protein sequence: CASRGRALAKNIQYF. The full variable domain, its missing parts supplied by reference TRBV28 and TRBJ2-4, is DVKVTQSSRYLVKRTGEKVFLECVQDMDHENMFWYRQDPGLGLRLIYFSYDVKMKEKGDIPEGYSVSREKKERFSLILESASTNQTSMYLCASRGRALAKNIQYFGAGTRLSVL.

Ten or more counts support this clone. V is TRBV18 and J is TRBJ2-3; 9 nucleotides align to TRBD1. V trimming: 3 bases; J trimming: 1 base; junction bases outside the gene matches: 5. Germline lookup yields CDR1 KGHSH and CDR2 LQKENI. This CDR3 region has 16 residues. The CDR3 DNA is TGTGCCAGCTCACCGCTTACAGGGGGCGGCACAGATACGCAGTATTTT. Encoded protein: CASSPLTGGGTDTQYF.

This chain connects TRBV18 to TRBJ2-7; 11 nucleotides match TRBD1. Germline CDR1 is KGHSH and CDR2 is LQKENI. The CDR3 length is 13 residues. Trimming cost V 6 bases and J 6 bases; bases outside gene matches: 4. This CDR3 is CASSSGTGGEQYF. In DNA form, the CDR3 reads TGTGCCAGCTCCTCCGGGACAGGGGGCGAGCAGTACTTC.

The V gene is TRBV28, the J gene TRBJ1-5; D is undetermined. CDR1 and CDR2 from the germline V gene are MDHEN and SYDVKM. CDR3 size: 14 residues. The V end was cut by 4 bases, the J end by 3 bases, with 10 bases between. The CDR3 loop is CASSYGQNNQPQHF. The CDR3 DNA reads TGTGCCAGCAGTTATGGGCAGAACAATCAGCCCCAGCATTTT.

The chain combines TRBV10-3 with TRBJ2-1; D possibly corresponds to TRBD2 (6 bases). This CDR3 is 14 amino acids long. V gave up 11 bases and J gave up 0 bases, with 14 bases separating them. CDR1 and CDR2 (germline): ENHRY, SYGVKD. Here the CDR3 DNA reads TGTGCCGTAGGGGAGGCAGGCTCCTACAATGAGCAGTTCTTC. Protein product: CAVGEAGSYNEQFF.

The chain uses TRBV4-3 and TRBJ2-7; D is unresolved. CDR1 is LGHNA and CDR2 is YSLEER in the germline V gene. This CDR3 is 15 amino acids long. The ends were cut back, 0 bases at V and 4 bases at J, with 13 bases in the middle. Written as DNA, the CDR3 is TGCGCCAGCAGCCAAGATTCAGGCGGCTCTTACGAGCAGTACTTC. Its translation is CASSQDSGGSYEQYF.

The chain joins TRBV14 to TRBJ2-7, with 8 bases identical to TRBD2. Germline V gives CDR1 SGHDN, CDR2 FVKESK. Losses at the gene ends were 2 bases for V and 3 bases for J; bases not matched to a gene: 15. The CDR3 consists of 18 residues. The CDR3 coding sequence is TGTGCCAGCAGCCAACCGGCGGGAGGTAAACTAAAATTCTACGAGCAGTACTTC. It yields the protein CASSQPAGGKLKFYEQYF.

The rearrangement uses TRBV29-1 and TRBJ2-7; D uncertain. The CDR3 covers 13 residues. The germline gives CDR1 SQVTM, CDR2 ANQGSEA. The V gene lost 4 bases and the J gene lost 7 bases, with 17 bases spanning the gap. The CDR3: CSVGGGRSFEQYF. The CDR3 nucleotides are TGCAGCGTTGGGGGTGGCCGGTCCTTTGAGCAGTACTTC.

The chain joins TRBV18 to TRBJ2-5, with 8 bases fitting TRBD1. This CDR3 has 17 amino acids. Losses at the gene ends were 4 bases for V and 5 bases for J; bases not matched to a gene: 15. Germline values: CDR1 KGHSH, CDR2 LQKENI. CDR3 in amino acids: CASSLPDRARSVETQYF. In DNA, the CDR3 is TGTGCCAGCTCACTACCGGACAGGGCGCGTTCTGTCGAGACCCAGTACTTC.

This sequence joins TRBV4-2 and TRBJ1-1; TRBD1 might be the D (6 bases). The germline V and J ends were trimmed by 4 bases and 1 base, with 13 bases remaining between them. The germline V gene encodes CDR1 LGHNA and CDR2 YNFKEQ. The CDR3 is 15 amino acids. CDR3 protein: CASSLRTAKNTEAFF. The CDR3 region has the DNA TGTGCCAGCAGCCTCCGGACAGCAAAGAACACTGAAGCTTTCTTT.

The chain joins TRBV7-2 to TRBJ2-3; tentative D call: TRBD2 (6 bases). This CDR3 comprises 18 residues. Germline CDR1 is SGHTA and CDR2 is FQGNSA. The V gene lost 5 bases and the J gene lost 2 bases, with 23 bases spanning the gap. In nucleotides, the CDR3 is TGTGCCAGCAGCACGCTCAGACAGCCCGGGAGCACCACAGATACGCAGTATTTT. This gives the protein CASSTLRQPGSTTDTQYF.

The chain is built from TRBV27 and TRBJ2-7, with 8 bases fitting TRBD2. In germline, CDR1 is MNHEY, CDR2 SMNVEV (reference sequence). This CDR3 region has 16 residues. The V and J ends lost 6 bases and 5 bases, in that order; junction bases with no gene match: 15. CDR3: CASSPTSTGGRHEQYF. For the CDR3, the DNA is TGTGCCAGCAGCCCTACCTCCACGGGAGGGAGGCACGAGCAGTACTTC.

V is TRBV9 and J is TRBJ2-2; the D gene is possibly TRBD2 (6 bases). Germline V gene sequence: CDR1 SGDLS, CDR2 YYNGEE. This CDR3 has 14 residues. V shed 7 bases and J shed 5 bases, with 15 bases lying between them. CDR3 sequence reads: CASGSGGTTGELFF. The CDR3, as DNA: TGTGCCAGCGGGTCGGGCGGGACGACCGGGGAGCTGTTTTTT. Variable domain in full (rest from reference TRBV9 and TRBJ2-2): DSGVTQTPKHLITATGQRVTLRCSPRSGDLSVYWYQQSLDQGLQFLIQYYNGEERAKGNILERFSAQQFPDLHSELNLSSLELGDSALYFCASGSGGTTGELFFGEGSRLTVL.

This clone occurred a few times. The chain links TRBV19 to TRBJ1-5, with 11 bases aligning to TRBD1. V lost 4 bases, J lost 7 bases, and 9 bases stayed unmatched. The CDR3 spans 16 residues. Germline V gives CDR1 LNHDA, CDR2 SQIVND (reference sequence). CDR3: CASSSQGQGDRQPQHF. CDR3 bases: TGTGCCAGTAGTAGCCAGGGACAGGGGGACCGGCAGCCCCAGCATTTT.

The CDR3 bases are TGTGCCAGCAGTAGCGGATACAATGAGCAGTTCTTC. This sequence encodes CASSSGYNEQFF. The chain combines TRBV5-6 with TRBJ2-1, with D perhaps matching TRBD2 (6 bases). The CDR3 consists of 12 residues. V lost 5 bases to trimming and J lost 4 bases, with 7 bases between them. Germline values: CDR1 SGHDT, CDR2 YYEEEE.

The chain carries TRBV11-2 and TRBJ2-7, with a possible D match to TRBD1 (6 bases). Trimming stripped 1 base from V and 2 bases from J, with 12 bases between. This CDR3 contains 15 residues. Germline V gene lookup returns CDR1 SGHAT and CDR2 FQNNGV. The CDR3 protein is CASSLGWQGPYEQYF. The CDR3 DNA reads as TGTGCCAGCAGCTTAGGGTGGCAGGGGCCCTACGAGCAGTACTTC.

The CDR3: CASSPPGGGITTDTQYF. The CDR3 bases are TGTGCCAGCAGCCCCCCCGGGGGAGGGATAACAACAGATACGCAGTATTTT. The gene calls are TRBV7-9 and TRBJ2-3; 7 nucleotides line up with TRBD2. This CDR3 is built from 17 residues. Germline CDR1 SEHNR, CDR2 FQNEAQ (reference sequence). V gave up 5 bases and J gave up 3 bases; unmatched junction bases: 14.

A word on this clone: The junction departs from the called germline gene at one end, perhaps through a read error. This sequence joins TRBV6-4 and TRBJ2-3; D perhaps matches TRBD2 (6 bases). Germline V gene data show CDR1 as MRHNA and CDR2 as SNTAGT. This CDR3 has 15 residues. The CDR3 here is CASSDLGGGADTQYF. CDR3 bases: TGTGCCAGCAGCGACTTGGGGGGAGGAGCAGATACGCAGTATTTT.